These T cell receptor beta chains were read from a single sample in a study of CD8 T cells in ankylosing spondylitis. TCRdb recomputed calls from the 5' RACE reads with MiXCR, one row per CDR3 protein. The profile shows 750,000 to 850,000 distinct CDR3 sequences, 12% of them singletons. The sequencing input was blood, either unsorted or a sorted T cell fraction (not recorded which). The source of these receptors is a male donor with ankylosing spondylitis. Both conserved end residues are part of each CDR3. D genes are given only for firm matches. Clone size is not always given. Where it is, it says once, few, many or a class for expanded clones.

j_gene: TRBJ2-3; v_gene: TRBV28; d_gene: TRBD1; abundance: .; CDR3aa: CASSSVGGHSDTQYF; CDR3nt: TGTGCCAGCAGTTCGGTAGGGGGCCACTCAGATACGCAGTATTTT
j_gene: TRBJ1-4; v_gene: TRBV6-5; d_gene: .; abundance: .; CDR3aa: CASSYGSDGKNEKLFF; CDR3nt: TGTGCCAGCAGTTACGGGTCGGACGGAAAAAATGAAAAACTGTTTTTT
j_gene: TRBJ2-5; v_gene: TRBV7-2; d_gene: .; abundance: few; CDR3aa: CASSLVWKETQYF; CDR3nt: TGTGCCAGCAGCTTAGTCTGGAAAGAGACCCAGTACTTC
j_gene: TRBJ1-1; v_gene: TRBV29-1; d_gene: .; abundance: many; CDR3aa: CSVVGETEAFF; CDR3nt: TGCAGCGTTGTGGGGGAGACTGAAGCTTTCTTT
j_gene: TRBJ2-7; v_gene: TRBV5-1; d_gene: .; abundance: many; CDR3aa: CASSATGPYEQYF; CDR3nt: TGCGCCAGCAGCGCAACAGGGCCCTACGAGCAGTACTTC
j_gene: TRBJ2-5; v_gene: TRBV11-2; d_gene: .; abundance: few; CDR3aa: CASSAATVYQETQYF; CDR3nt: TGTGCCAGCAGCGCCGCGACGGTGTACCAAGAGACCCAGTACTTC
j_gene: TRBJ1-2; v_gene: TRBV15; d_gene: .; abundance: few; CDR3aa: CATSRDRKGNYGYTF; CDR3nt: TGTGCCACCAGCAGAGATCGGAAAGGGAACTATGGCTACACCTTC
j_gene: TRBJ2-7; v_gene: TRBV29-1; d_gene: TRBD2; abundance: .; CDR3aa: CSVVSRPGLSDGEQYF; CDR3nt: TGCAGCGTTGTTTCTCGGCCGGGACTATCGGACGGGGAGCAGTACTTC
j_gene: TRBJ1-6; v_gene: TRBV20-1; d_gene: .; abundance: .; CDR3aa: CSAGGGNSPLHF; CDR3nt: TGCAGTGCGGGGGGGGGTAATTCACCCCTCCACTTT
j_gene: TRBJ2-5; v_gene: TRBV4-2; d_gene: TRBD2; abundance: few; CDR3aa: CASSRRAFVASGRAEGETQYF; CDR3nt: TGTGCCAGCAGCCGAAGGGCGTTTGTGGCTAGCGGGAGGGCCGAAGGAGAGACCCAGTACTTC
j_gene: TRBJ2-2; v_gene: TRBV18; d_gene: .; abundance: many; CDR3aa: CASSLAGSVERELFF; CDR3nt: TGTGCCAGCTCACTTGCAGGATCCGTCGAGCGGGAGCTGTTTTTT
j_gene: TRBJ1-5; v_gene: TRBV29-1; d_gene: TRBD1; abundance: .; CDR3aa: CSGGDRGQPQHF; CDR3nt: TGCAGCGGTGGAGACAGGGGTCAGCCCCAGCATTTT
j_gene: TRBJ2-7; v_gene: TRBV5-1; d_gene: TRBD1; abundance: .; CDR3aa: CASSSGTGGFEQYF; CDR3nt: TGCGCCAGCAGCTCCGGGACAGGGGGCTTCGAGCAGTACTTC
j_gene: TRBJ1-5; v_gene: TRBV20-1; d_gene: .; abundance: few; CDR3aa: CSARKGAGFGNQPQHF; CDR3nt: TGCAGTGCTAGAAAAGGAGCAGGTTTCGGCAATCAGCCCCAGCATTTT
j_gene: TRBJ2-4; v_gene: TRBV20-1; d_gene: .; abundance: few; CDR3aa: CSGVRGLAKNIQYF; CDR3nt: TGCAGTGGAGTCCGGGGACTAGCCAAAAACATTCAGTACTTC
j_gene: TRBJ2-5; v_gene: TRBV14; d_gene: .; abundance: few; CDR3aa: CASSQLLAGTIETQYF; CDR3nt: TGTGCCAGCAGCCAACTTCTTGCCGGGACGATCGAGACCCAGTACTTC
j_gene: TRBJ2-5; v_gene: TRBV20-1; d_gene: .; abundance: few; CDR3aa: CSARKGLQETQYF; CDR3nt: TGCAGTGCTAGAAAGGGTCTCCAAGAGACCCAGTACTTC
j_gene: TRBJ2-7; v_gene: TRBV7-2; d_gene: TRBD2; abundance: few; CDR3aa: CASSRTSGGGYEQYF; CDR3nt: TGTGCCAGCAGTCGGACTAGCGGGGGGGGCTACGAGCAGTACTTC
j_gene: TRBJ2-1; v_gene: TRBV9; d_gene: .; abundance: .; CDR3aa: CASSVSLAENEQFF; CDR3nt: TGTGCCAGCAGCGTATCGCTAGCTGAAAATGAGCAGTTCTTC
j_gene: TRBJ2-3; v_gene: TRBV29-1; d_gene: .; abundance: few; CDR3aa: CSAISGVPDTQYF; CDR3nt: TGCAGCGCGATCTCAGGGGTTCCAGATACGCAGTATTTT
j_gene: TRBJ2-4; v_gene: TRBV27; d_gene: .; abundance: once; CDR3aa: CASSLSRGSGPAKNIQYF; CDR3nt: TGTGCCAGCAGTTTAAGCAGGGGATCCGGTCCAGCCAAAAACATTCAGTACTTC
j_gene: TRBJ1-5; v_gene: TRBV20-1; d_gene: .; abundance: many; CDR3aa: CSARDWGAQPQHF; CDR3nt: TGCAGTGCTAGAGATTGGGGGGCTCAGCCCCAGCATTTT
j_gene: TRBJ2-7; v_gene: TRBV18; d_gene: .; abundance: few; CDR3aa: CASSPRDGTSYEQYF; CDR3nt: TGTGCCAGCTCACCACGGGACGGAACGTCCTACGAGCAGTACTTC
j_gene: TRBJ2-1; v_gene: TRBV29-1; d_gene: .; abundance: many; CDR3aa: CSVDQFYNEQFF; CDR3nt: TGCAGCGTTGATCAGTTTTACAATGAGCAGTTCTTC
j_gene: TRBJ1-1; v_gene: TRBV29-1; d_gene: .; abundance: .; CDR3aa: CSFARFSTEAFF; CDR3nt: TGCAGCTTCGCCAGGTTTTCCACTGAAGCTTTCTTT
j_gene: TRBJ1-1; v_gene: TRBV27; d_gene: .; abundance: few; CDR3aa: CASSLYRGALNTEAFF; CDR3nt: TGTGCCAGCAGTTTATACCGGGGGGCGCTTAACACTGAAGCTTTCTTT
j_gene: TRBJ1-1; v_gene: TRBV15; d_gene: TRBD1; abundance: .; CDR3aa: CATSRVGTANTEAFF; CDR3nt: TGTGCCACCAGCAGAGTAGGGACAGCGAACACTGAAGCTTTCTTT
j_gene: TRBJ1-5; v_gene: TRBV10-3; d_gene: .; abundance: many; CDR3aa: CATTYDAQVDSNQPQHF; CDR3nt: TGTGCCACGACTTACGATGCCCAGGTAGATAGCAATCAGCCCCAGCATTTT
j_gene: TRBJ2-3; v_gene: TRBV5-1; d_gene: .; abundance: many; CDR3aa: CASSAPQGTDTQYF; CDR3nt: TGCGCCAGCAGCGCACCCCAGGGGACGGATACGCAGTATTTT
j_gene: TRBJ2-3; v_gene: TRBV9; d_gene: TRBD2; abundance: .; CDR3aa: CASSVALAGGHMDTQYF; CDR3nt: TGTGCCAGCAGCGTAGCCTTAGCGGGGGGGCACATGGATACGCAGTATTTT
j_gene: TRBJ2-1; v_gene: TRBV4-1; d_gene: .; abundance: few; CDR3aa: CASSQWLARHNEQFF; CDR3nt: TGCGCCAGCAGCCAATGGCTAGCGAGACACAATGAGCAGTTCTTC
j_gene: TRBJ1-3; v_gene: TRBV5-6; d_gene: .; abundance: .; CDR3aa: CASSPDSTLTIYF; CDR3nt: TGTGCCAGCAGCCCGGACAGCACCCTCACCATATATTTT
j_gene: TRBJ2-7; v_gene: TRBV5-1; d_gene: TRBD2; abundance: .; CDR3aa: CASSPRTSGSGEQYF; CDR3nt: TGCGCCAGCAGCCCAAGGACTAGCGGGAGTGGCGAGCAGTACTTC
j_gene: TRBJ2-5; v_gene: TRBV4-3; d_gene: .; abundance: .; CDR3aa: CASSHDTGRETQYF; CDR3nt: TGCGCCAGCAGCCACGACACGGGGAGAGAGACCCAGTACTTC
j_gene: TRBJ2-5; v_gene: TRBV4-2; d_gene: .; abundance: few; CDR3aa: CASSQVGPAKETQYF; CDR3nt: TGTGCCAGCAGCCAAGTGGGACCAGCCAAAGAGACCCAGTACTTC
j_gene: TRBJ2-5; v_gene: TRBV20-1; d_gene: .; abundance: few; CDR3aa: CSARDRDF; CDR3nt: TGCAGTGCTAGAGATCGGGACTTC
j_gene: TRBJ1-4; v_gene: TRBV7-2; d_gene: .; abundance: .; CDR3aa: CASSLVTGHEKLFF; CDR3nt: TGTGCCAGCAGCTTAGTGACAGGACATGAAAAACTGTTTTTT
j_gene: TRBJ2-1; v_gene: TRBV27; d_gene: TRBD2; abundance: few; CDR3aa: CASTGGPLYNEQFF; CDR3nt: TGTGCCAGCACGGGGGGGCCTCTATACAATGAGCAGTTCTTC
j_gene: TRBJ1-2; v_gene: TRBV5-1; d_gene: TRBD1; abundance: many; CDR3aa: CASSLTGTGIDGYTF; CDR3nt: TGCGCCAGCAGCTTGACTGGGACAGGGATTGATGGCTACACCTTC
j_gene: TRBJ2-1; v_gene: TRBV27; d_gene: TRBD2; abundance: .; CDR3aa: CASSPLGLAGSYNEQFF; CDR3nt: TGTGCCAGCAGTCCCTTAGGACTAGCGGGCTCCTACAATGAGCAGTTCTTC
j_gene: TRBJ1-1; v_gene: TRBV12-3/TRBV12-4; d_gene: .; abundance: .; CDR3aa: CASSTTENTEASF; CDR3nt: TGTGCCAGCAGCACGACAGAGAACACTGAAGCTTCCTTT
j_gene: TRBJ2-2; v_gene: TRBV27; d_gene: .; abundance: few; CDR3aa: CASSLGGLNTGELFF; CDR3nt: TGTGCCAGCAGTCTGGGGGGGCTGAACACCGGGGAGCTGTTTTTT
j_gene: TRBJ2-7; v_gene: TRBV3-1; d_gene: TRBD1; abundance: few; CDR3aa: CASSQRDRVGEQYF; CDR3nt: TGTGCCAGCAGCCAAAGGGACAGGGTCGGCGAGCAGTACTTC
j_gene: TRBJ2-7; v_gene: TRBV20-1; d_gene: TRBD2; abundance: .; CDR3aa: CSARTRTSGADF; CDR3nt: TGCAGTGCTAGAACACGGACTAGCGGGGCCGACTTC
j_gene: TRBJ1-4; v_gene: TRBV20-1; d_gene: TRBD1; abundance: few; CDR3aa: CSASTWTGNEKLFF; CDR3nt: TGCAGTGCTAGCACCTGGACAGGAAATGAAAAACTGTTTTTT
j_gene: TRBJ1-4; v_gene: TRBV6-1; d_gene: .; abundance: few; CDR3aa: CASSEDFSRGDEKLFF; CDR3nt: TGTGCCAGCAGTGAGGACTTTTCCAGGGGTGATGAAAAACTGTTTTTT
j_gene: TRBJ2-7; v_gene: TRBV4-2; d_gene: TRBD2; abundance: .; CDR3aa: CASSLTSGESYEQYF; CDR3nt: TGTGCCAGCAGCCTGACTAGCGGGGAATCCTACGAGCAGTACTTC
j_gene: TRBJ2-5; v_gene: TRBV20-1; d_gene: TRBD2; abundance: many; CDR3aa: CSASPVAGVQETQYF; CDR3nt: TGCAGTGCTAGTCCCGTAGCGGGAGTACAAGAGACCCAGTACTTC
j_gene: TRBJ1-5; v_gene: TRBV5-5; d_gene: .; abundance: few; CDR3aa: CASSLFRQANQPQHF; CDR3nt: TGTGCCAGCAGCTTGTTCCGACAGGCTAATCAGCCCCAGCATTTT
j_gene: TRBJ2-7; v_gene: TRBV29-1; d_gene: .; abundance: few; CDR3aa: CSVGGRQSDEQYF; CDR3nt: TGCAGCGTTGGGGGACGTCAGTCCGACGAGCAGTACTTC
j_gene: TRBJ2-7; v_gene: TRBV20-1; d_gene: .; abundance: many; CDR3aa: CSARAGSWAVQYF; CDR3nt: TGCAGTGCTAGAGCGGGAAGCTGGGCAGTGCAGTACTTC
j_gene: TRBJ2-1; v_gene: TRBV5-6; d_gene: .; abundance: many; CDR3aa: CASSLALASSYNEQFF; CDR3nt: TGTGCCAGCAGCTTGGCCCTAGCTTCCTCCTACAATGAGCAGTTCTTC
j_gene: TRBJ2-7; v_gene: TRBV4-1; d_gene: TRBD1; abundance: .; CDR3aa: CASSQDPRQGAYEQYF; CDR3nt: TGCGCCAGCAGCCAAGACCCAAGACAGGGAGCCTACGAGCAGTACTTC
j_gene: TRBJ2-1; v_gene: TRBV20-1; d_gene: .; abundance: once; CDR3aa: CSASYVAAEQFF; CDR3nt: TGCAGTGCCTCATACGTAGCGGCGGAGCAGTTCTTC
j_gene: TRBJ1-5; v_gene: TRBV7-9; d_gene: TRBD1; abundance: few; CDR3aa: CASSRDRGGSQPQHF; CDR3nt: TGTGCCAGCAGCCGGGACAGGGGAGGCAGTCAGCCCCAGCATTTT
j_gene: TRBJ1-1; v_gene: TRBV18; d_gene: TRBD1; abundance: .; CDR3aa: CASSASGQGGRTEAFF; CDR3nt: TGTGCCAGCTCAGCCAGCGGACAGGGGGGGCGGACTGAAGCTTTCTTT
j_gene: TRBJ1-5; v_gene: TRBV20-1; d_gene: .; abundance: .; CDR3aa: CSALKGAGNQPQHF; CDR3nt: TGCAGTGCCCTCAAAGGGGCGGGTAATCAGCCCCAGCATTTT
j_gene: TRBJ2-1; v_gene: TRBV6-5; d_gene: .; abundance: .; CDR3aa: CASSYSSGLGYNEQFF; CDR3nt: TGTGCCAGCAGTTACTCGAGCGGGCTGGGGTACAATGAGCAGTTCTTC
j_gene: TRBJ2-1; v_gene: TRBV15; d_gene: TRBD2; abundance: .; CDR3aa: CATSTSGSSEQFF; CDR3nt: TGTGCCACCTCTACTAGCGGGAGTAGTGAGCAGTTCTTC
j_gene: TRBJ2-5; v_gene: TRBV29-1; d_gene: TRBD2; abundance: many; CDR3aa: CSASRSSGKETQYF; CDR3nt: TGCAGCGCCTCCAGGTCTAGCGGCAAAGAGACCCAGTACTTC